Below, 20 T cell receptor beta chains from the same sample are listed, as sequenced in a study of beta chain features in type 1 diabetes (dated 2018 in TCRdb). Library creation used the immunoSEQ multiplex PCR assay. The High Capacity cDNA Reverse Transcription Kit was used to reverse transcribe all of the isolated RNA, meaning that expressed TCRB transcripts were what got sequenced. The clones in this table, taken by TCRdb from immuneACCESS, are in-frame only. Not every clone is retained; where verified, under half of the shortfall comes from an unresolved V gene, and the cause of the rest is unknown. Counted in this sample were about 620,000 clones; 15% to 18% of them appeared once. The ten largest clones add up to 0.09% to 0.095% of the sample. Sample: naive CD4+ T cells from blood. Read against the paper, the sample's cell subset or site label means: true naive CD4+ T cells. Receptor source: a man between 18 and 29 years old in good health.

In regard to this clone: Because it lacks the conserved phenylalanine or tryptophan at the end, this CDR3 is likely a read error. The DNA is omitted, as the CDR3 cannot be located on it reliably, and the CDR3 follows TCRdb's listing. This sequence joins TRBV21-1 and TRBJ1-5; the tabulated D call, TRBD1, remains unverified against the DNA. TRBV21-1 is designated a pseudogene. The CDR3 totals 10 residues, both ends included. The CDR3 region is CASSIRDTSL.

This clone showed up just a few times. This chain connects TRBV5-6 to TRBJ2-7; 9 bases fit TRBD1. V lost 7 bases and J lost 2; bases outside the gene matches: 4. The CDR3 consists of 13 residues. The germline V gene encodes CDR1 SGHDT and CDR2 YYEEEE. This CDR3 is CASARDRAYEQYF. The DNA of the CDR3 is TGTGCCAGCGCCCGGGACAGGGCCTACGAGCAGTACTTC. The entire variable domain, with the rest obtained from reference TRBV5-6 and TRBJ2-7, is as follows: DAGVTQSPTHLIKTRGQQVTLRCSPKSGHDTVSWYQQALGQGPQFIFQYYEEEERQRGNFPDRFSGHQFPNYSSELNVNALLLGDSALYLCASARDRAYEQYFGPGTRLTVT.

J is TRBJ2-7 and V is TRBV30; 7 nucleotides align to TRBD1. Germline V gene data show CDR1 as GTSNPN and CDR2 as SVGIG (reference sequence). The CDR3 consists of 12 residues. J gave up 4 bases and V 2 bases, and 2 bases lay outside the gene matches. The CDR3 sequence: CAWSSQGYEQYF. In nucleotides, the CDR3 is TGTGCCTGGAGTTCACAGGGGTACGAGCAGTACTTC.

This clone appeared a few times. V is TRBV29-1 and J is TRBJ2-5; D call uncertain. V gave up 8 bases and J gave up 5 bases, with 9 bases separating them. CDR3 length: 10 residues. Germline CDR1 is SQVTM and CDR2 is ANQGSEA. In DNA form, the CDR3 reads TGCAGCTTTACCATGGAGACCCAGTACTTC. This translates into CSFTMETQYF.

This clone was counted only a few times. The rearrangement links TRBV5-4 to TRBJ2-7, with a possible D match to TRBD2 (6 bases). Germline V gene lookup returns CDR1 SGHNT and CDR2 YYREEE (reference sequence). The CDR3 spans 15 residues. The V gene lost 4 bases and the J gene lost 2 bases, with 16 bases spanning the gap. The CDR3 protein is CASSLTGTLPYEQYF. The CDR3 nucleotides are TGTGCCAGCAGCCTGACCGGGACTCTCCCCTACGAGCAGTACTTC.

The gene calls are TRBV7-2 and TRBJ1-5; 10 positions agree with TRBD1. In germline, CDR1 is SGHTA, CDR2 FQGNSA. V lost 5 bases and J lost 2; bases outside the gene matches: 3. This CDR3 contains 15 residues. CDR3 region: CASSGGTGGNQPQHF. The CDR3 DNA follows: TGTGCCAGCAGCGGGGGGACAGGGGGCAATCAGCCCCAGCATTTT.

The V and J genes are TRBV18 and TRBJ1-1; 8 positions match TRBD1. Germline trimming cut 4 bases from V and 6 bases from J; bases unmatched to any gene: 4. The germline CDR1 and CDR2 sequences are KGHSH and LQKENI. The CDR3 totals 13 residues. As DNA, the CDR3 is TGTGCCAGCTCACTGGACAGGGTGGCTGAAGCTTTCTTT. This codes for CASSLDRVAEAFF.

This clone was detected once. The CDR3, as DNA: TGTGCCAGCAGTTACCCGGCAGGGGGAGCGGGCACTGAAGCTTTCTTT. It is translated as CASSYPAGGAGTEAFF. The chain employs TRBV6-6 and TRBJ1-1; 7 bases agree with TRBD1. The CDR3 is 16 amino acids. Trimming took 2 bases from V and 4 from J; bases not matched to a gene: 10. Germline-derived CDR1 and CDR2 are MNHNY and SVGAGI (reference sequence).

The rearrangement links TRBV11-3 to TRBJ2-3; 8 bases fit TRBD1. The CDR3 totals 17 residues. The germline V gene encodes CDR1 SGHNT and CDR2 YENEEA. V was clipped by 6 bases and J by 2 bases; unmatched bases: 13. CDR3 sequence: CASSYTAGTGTTDTQYF. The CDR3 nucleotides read TGTGCCAGCAGTTACACGGCGGGGACAGGTACCACAGATACGCAGTATTTT.

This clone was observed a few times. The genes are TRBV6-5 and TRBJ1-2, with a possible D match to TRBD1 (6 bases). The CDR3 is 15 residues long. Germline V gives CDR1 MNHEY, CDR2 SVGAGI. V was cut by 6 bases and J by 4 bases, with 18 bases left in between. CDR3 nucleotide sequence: TGTGCCAGCAGGAGAGGAGGGGGGCTCGGCTATGGCTACACCTTC. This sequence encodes CASRRGGGLGYGYTF.

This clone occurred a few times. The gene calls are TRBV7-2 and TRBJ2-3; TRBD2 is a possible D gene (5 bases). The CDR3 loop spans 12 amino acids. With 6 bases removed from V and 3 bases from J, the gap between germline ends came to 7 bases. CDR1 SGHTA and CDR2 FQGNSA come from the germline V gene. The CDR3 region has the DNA TGTGCCAGCAGGCGGACTACAGATACGCAGTATTTT. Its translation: CASRRTTDTQYF. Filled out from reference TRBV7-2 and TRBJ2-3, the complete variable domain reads GAGVSQSPSNKVTEKGKDVELRCDPISGHTALYWYRQSLGQGLEFLIYFQGNSAPDKSGLPSDRFSAERTGGSVSTLTIQRTQQEDSAVYLCASRRTTDTQYFGPGTRLTVL.

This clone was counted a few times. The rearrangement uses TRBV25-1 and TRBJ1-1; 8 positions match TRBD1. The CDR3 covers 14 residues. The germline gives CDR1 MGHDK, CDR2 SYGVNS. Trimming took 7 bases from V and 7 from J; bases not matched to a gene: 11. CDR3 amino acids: CASIPQGAWGEAFF. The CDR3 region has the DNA TGTGCCAGCATTCCTCAGGGGGCGTGGGGTGAAGCTTTCTTT.

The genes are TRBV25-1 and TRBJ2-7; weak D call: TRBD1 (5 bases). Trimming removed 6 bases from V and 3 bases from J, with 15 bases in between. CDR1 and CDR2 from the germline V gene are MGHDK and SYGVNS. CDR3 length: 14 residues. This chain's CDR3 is CASSPRYDSYEQYF. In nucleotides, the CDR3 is TGTGCCAGCAGCCCCAGGTATGACAGCTACGAGCAGTACTTC.

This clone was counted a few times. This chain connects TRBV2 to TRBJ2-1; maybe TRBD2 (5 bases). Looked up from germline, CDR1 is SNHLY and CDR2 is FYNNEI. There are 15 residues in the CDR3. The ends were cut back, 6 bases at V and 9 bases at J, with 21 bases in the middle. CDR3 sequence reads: CASRLLALSTIEQFF. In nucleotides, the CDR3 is TGTGCCAGCAGATTGCTAGCATTATCTACAATTGAGCAGTTCTTC.

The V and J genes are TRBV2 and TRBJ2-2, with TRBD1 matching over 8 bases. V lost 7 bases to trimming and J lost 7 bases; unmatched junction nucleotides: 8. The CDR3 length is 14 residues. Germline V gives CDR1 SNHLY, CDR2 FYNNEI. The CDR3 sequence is CASTSTGASGELFF. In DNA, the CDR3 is TGTGCCAGCACCTCGACAGGGGCAAGCGGGGAGCTGTTTTTT. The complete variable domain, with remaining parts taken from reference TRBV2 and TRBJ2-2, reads EPEVTQTPSHQVTQMGQEVILRCVPISNHLYFYWYRQILGQKVEFLVSFYNNEISEKSEIFDDQFSVERPDGSNFTLKIRSTKLEDSAMYFCASTSTGASGELFFGEGSRLTVL.

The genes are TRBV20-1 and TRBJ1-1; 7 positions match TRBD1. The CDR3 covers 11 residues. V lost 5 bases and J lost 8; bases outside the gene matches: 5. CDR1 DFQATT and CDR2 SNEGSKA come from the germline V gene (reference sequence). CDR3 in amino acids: CSARVDREAFF. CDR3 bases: TGCAGTGCTCGGGTGGACAGGGAAGCTTTCTTT.

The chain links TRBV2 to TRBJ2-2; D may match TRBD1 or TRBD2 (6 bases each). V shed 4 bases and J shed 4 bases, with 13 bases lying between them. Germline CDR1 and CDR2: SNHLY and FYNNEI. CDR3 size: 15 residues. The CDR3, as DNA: TGTGCCAGCAGTGTGAATGAGGGGGGCACCGGGGAGCTGTTTTTT. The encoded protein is CASSVNEGGTGELFF.

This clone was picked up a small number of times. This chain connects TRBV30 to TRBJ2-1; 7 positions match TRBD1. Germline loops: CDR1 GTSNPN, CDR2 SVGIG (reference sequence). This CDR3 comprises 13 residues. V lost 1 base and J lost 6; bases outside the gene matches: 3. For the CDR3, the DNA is TGTGCCTGGAGTGCCGGGACAGTCAATGAGCAGTTCTTC. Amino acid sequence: CAWSAGTVNEQFF.

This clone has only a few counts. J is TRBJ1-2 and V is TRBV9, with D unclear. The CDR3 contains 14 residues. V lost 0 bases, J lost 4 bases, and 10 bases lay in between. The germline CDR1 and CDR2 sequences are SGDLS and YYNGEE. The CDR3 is CASSVGQETYGYTF. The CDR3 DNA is TGTGCCAGCAGCGTAGGGCAGGAGACCTATGGCTACACCTTC.

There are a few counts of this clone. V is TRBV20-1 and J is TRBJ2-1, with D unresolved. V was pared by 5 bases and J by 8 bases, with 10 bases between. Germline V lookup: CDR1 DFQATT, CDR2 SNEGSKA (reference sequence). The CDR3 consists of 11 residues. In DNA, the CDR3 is TGCAGTGCTGTACTCCGGGATGAGCAGTTCTTC. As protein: CSAVLRDEQFF.